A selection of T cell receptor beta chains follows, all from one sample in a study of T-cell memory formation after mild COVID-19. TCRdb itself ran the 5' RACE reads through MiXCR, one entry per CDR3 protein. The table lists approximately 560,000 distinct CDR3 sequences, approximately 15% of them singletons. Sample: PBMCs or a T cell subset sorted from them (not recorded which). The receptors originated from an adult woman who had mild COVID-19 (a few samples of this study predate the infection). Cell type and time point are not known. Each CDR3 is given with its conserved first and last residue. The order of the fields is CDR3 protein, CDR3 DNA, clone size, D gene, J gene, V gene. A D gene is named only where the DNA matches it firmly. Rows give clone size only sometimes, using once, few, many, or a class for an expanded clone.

cdr3_aa: CASSLVPQLVEQFF
cdr3_nt: TGTGCCAGCAGCTTAGTGCCCCAATTAGTTGAGCAGTTCTTC
clone_size: many
d_call: -
j_call: TRBJ2-1
v_call: TRBV7-2

cdr3_aa: CASSEVVNTEAFF
cdr3_nt: TGTGCCAGCAGTGAAGTTGTGAACACTGAAGCTTTCTTT
clone_size: -
d_call: -
j_call: TRBJ1-1
v_call: TRBV6-4

cdr3_aa: CASSFNLPRDRGHNSPLHF
cdr3_nt: TGTGCCAGCAGTTTTAACCTACCCCGGGACAGGGGCCATAATTCACCCCTCCACTTT
clone_size: -
d_call: TRBD1
j_call: TRBJ1-6
v_call: TRBV6-2/TRBV6-3

cdr3_aa: CASSARTGPYGYTF
cdr3_nt: TGTGCCAGCAGTGCCAGGACAGGGCCTTATGGCTACACCTTC
clone_size: -
d_call: TRBD1
j_call: TRBJ1-2
v_call: TRBV12-3/TRBV12-4

cdr3_aa: CASSFGQPKNEKLFF
cdr3_nt: TGTGCCAGCAGCTTCGGACAGCCCAAGAATGAAAAACTGTTTTTT
clone_size: -
d_call: -
j_call: TRBJ1-4
v_call: TRBV7-9

cdr3_aa: CASSPQGRGISPLHF
cdr3_nt: TGCGCCAGCAGCCCTCAAGGCAGGGGGATTTCACCCCTCCACTTT
clone_size: once
d_call: TRBD1
j_call: TRBJ1-6
v_call: TRBV4-1

cdr3_aa: CACSVVSVPVPQHF
cdr3_nt: TGTGCCTGTAGTGTAGTCAGCGTCCCGGTGCCCCAGCATTTT
clone_size: -
d_call: -
j_call: TRBJ1-5
v_call: TRBV30

cdr3_aa: CATSREDRGRRLGPLAKNIQYF
cdr3_nt: TGTGCCACCAGCAGAGAAGATAGGGGACGGCGCCTTGGTCCCCTAGCCAAAAACATTCAGTACTTC
clone_size: -
d_call: -
j_call: TRBJ2-4
v_call: TRBV15

cdr3_aa: CASSSGRPGMRRETQYF
cdr3_nt: TGTGCCAGCAGCTCCGGTCGTCCGGGAATGAGGCGGGAGACCCAGTACTTC
clone_size: -
d_call: -
j_call: TRBJ2-5
v_call: TRBV7-9

cdr3_aa: CATSRGGTGGVQTQYF
cdr3_nt: TGTGCCACCAGCAGAGGCGGGACAGGGGGTGTGCAGACCCAGTACTTC
clone_size: -
d_call: TRBD1
j_call: TRBJ2-5
v_call: TRBV15

cdr3_aa: CASSPPPHSYEQYF
cdr3_nt: TGTGCCAGCAGCCCCCCCCCGCACTCCTACGAGCAGTACTTC
clone_size: -
d_call: -
j_call: TRBJ2-7
v_call: TRBV11-3

cdr3_aa: CASSYGLARGTDTQYF
cdr3_nt: TGTGCCAGCAGTTACGGACTAGCTAGGGGCACAGATACGCAGTATTTT
clone_size: few
d_call: TRBD2
j_call: TRBJ2-3
v_call: TRBV6-2/TRBV6-3

cdr3_aa: CSAPSGISFEQYF
cdr3_nt: TGCAGTGCTCCCTCCGGGATCTCCTTCGAGCAGTACTTC
clone_size: -
d_call: -
j_call: TRBJ2-7
v_call: TRBV20-1

cdr3_aa: CASSSRDRGADTQYF
cdr3_nt: TGCGCCAGCAGCTCGAGGGACAGGGGGGCAGATACGCAGTATTTT
clone_size: many
d_call: TRBD1
j_call: TRBJ2-3
v_call: TRBV5-1

cdr3_aa: CASSRRWPKDRWIF
cdr3_nt: TGTGCCAGCAGCAGACGCTGGCCCAAGGACAGGTGGATCTTC
clone_size: -
d_call: -
j_call: TRBJ2-1
v_call: TRBV21-1

cdr3_aa: CASSPNSGGTEAFF
cdr3_nt: TGTGCCAGCAGCCCAAACTCAGGGGGCACTGAAGCTTTCTTT
clone_size: -
d_call: TRBD1
j_call: TRBJ1-1
v_call: TRBV11-3

cdr3_aa: CASSGLAGGLKTQYF
cdr3_nt: TGCGCCAGCAGCGGTCTAGCGGGGGGATTGAAGACCCAGTACTTC
clone_size: -
d_call: TRBD2
j_call: TRBJ2-5
v_call: TRBV4-1

cdr3_aa: CASSLGSGLNEQFF
cdr3_nt: TGTGCCAGCAGCTTAGGATCAGGCCTCAATGAGCAGTTCTTC
clone_size: -
d_call: -
j_call: TRBJ2-1
v_call: TRBV7-9

cdr3_aa: CASSSLPLAGTSGRPSSTDTQYF
cdr3_nt: TGTGCCAGCAGCTCACTTCCTCTTGCCGGGACTAGCGGGAGGCCCTCTAGCACAGATACGCAGTATTTT
clone_size: -
d_call: TRBD2
j_call: TRBJ2-3
v_call: TRBV7-2

cdr3_aa: CASSRGRADGYTF
cdr3_nt: TGTGCCAGCAGCAGGGGGCGGGCAGATGGCTACACCTTC
clone_size: -
d_call: TRBD1
j_call: TRBJ1-2
v_call: TRBV12-3/TRBV12-4

cdr3_aa: CAISPPGTSGYEQYF
cdr3_nt: TGTGCCATCTCCCCACCCGGGACTAGCGGCTACGAGCAGTACTTC
clone_size: -
d_call: TRBD2
j_call: TRBJ2-7
v_call: TRBV10-3

cdr3_aa: CASSYGGGRRETQYF
cdr3_nt: TGTGCCAGCAGTTACGGCGGGGGGAGGAGGGAGACCCAGTACTTC
clone_size: few
d_call: TRBD2
j_call: TRBJ2-5
v_call: TRBV6-5

cdr3_aa: CASSKQSSVVSYGYTF
cdr3_nt: TGCGCCAGCAGCAAACAGTCCTCGGTCGTTAGCTATGGCTACACCTTC
clone_size: few
d_call: -
j_call: TRBJ1-2
v_call: TRBV5-1

cdr3_aa: CASYRGGTPREQYF
cdr3_nt: TGTGCCAGCTACCGGGGGGGTACGCCCCGCGAGCAGTACTTC
clone_size: -
d_call: TRBD2
j_call: TRBJ2-7
v_call: TRBV6-5

cdr3_aa: CASSFSGTGLETQYF
cdr3_nt: TGTGCCAGCAGTTTCTCCGGTACGGGGTTAGAGACCCAGTACTTC
clone_size: -
d_call: -
j_call: TRBJ2-5
v_call: TRBV12-3/TRBV12-4

cdr3_aa: CATAGSGNTIYF
cdr3_nt: TGTGCCACCGCCGGGTCAGGAAACACCATATATTTT
clone_size: few
d_call: -
j_call: TRBJ1-3
v_call: TRBV24-1

cdr3_aa: CASSFGLGSTGELFF
cdr3_nt: TGTGCCAGCAGCTTCGGACTAGGTTCCACCGGGGAGCTGTTTTTT
clone_size: few
d_call: TRBD2
j_call: TRBJ2-2
v_call: TRBV7-3

cdr3_aa: CASSVRGAGGELFF
cdr3_nt: TGTGCCAGCAGCGTTCGGGGGGCCGGCGGGGAGCTGTTTTTT
clone_size: -
d_call: -
j_call: TRBJ2-2
v_call: TRBV7-9

cdr3_aa: CASSLLSGPNTGELFF
cdr3_nt: TGTGCCAGCAGCTTACTGAGCGGGCCGAACACCGGGGAGCTGTTTTTT
clone_size: few
d_call: -
j_call: TRBJ2-2
v_call: TRBV7-9

cdr3_aa: CASSFEREIGELFF
cdr3_nt: TGTGCCAGCAGTTTTGAGCGGGAAATCGGGGAGCTGTTTTTT
clone_size: -
d_call: TRBD2
j_call: TRBJ2-2
v_call: TRBV6-5

cdr3_aa: CASSLPTRDRVGSNQPQHF
cdr3_nt: TGTGCCAGCAGTTTACCGACCCGGGACAGGGTAGGGAGCAATCAGCCCCAGCATTTT
clone_size: -
d_call: TRBD1
j_call: TRBJ1-5
v_call: TRBV6-6

cdr3_aa: CASSKEEVQESNTEAFF
cdr3_nt: TGTGCCAGCAGCAAAGAGGAGGTTCAGGAATCGAACACTGAAGCTTTCTTT
clone_size: -
d_call: -
j_call: TRBJ1-1
v_call: TRBV21-1

cdr3_aa: CASSLPSSQETQYF
cdr3_nt: TGTGCCAGCAGCTTACCGTCTTCTCAAGAGACCCAGTACTTC
clone_size: many
d_call: -
j_call: TRBJ2-5
v_call: TRBV11-2

cdr3_aa: CASSLAGISGDTQYF
cdr3_nt: TGCGCCAGCAGCTTGGCCGGTATCAGCGGAGATACGCAGTATTTT
clone_size: few
d_call: -
j_call: TRBJ2-3
v_call: TRBV5-1

cdr3_aa: CSVEDPGSGGTGELFF
cdr3_nt: TGCAGCGTTGAAGATCCAGGCTCAGGGGGTACCGGGGAGCTGTTTTTT
clone_size: -
d_call: TRBD1
j_call: TRBJ2-2
v_call: TRBV29-1

cdr3_aa: CASSLGWLNQPQHF
cdr3_nt: TGTGCCAGCAGCCTAGGCTGGCTCAATCAGCCCCAGCATTTT
clone_size: -
d_call: -
j_call: TRBJ1-5
v_call: TRBV7-2

cdr3_aa: CASSARQGLSEAFF
cdr3_nt: TGCGCCAGCAGCGCCCGACAGGGTTTGTCTGAAGCTTTCTTT
clone_size: -
d_call: TRBD1
j_call: TRBJ1-1
v_call: TRBV5-1

cdr3_aa: CASSGTSGGFNEQFF
cdr3_nt: TGCGCCAGCAGCGGGACTAGCGGGGGGTTCAATGAGCAGTTCTTC
clone_size: few
d_call: TRBD2
j_call: TRBJ2-1
v_call: TRBV4-1

cdr3_aa: CASSLVSGGANGYTF
cdr3_nt: TGTGCCAGCAGTTTAGTTTCAGGGGGCGCGAATGGCTACACCTTC
clone_size: -
d_call: TRBD1
j_call: TRBJ1-2
v_call: TRBV27

cdr3_aa: CASRRPGQLNYNEQFF
cdr3_nt: TGCGCCAGCAGGCGCCCGGGACAGTTGAATTACAATGAGCAGTTCTTC
clone_size: -
d_call: TRBD1
j_call: TRBJ2-1
v_call: TRBV23-1